This passage covers 24 T cell receptor beta chains from one sample sequenced in a study of regulatory T cells in long-lasting Graves disease. Construction of TCR beta libraries relied on iRepertoire HTBI primers and on Arm-PCR targeting CDR3 regions. A single record per CDR3 protein comes from TCRdb applying MiXCR to the multiplex PCR reads. The data hold about 540,000 distinct CDR3 sequences, with approximately 13% observed a single time. Time point specified: newly diagnosed GD, antithyroid drugs for less than 3 months. PBMC RNA served as the TCR library source. The sample also formed part of further work on T cells in Graves' hyperthyroidism and ophthalmopathy.

Here the sequenced sample was peripheral blood mononuclear cells (PBMCs), taken at new diagnosis, from a patient treated with antithyroid drugs. Receptor source: a man in his thirties or forties with Graves disease.

This clonotype appeared many times. The chain joins TRBV20-1 to TRBJ1-1; maybe TRBD1 (5 bases). This CDR3 has 15 residues. V lost 6 bases to trimming and J lost 0 bases, with 17 bases between them. Germline V gene lookup returns CDR1 DFQATT and CDR2 SNEGSKA (reference sequence). The DNA of the CDR3 is TGCAGTGCCCCCGAGCCAGGGAACCTGAACACTGAAGCTTTCTTT. Translation gives CSAPEPGNLNTEAFF.

At least ten counts were recorded for this clonotype. The V gene is TRBV28, the J gene TRBJ2-7, with a tentative D call TRBD2 (6 bases). This CDR3 has 14 amino acids. V lost 9 bases and J lost 2, with 17 bases in between. The germline V gene has CDR1 MDHEN and CDR2 SYDVKM. CDR3 nucleotide sequence: TGTGCCAGTACGAACCGGGACTCCCCCTACGAGCAGTACTTC. It is translated as CASTNRDSPYEQYF.

The chain uses TRBV9 and TRBJ1-6; D is unresolved. The CDR3 is 14 amino acids. The ends were cut back, 1 base at V and 4 bases at J, with 6 bases in the middle. Per germline, CDR1 SGDLS and CDR2 YYNGEE. The CDR3 coding sequence is TGTGCCAGCAGCGTACGATGGTATAATTCACCCCTCCACTTT. Translating it yields CASSVRWYNSPLHF.

The chain is built from TRBV7-6 and TRBJ2-7; D unclear. The CDR3 has 13 residues. V lost 5 bases to trimming and J lost 7 bases, with 15 bases between them. The germline V gene encodes CDR1 SGHVS and CDR2 FNYEAQ. DNA of the CDR3: TGTGCCAGCAGCCAAAACCCTAAGGGAGAGCAGTACTTC. This gives the protein CASSQNPKGEQYF.

This chain links TRBV18 with TRBJ1-5; tentative D call: TRBD1 (5 bases). The V gene's germline CDR1 is KGHSH and CDR2 LQKENI. Trimming removed 4 bases at V and 6 bases at J, with 16 bases between. The CDR3 is 15 residues long. The CDR3 DNA reads as TGTGCCAGCTCACTTTCCGCGGTAGGGGCTCAGCCCCAGCATTTT. It codes for CASSLSAVGAQPQHF. The complete variable domain, with remaining parts taken from reference TRBV18 and TRBJ1-5, reads NAGVMQNPRHLVRRRGQEARLRCSPMKGHSHVYWYRQLPEEGLKFMVYLQKENIIDESGMPKERFSAEFPKEGPSILRIQQVVRGDSAAYFCASSLSAVGAQPQHFGDGTRLSIL.

This clonotype was seen ten or more times. V gene TRBV29-1 combines with J gene TRBJ2-4; D may match TRBD1 or TRBD2 (6 bases each). CDR1 and CDR2 (germline): SQVTM, ANQGSEA. Between the trimmed V and J ends, which lost 5 bases and 3 bases, there was a span of 11 bases. There are 13 residues in the CDR3. CDR3 DNA sequence: TGCAGCGTTAGAGGGGGAGGCAAAAACATTCAGTACTTC. Its translation: CSVRGGGKNIQYF.

This clonotype was counted at least ten times. The rearrangement joins TRBV13 to TRBJ2-1, with D tentatively TRBD1 (6 bases). Looked up from germline, CDR1 is PRHDT and CDR2 is FYEKMQ (reference sequence). V was clipped by 4 bases and J by 5 bases, with 12 bases between them. The CDR3 spans 14 residues. CDR3 amino acids: CASSSEDRDNEQFF. Here the CDR3 DNA reads TGTGCCAGCAGCTCAGAGGACAGAGACAATGAGCAGTTCTTC.

This clonotype was observed a handful of times. The chain has TRBV29-1 and TRBJ1-2, with no clear D. V shed 3 bases and J shed 8 bases, with 16 bases lying between them. There are 13 residues in the CDR3. Germline V CDR1 and CDR2: SQVTM, ANQGSEA. The CDR3 loop reads CSVEADQSRGYTF. The CDR3 nucleotides read TGCAGCGTTGAGGCGGACCAGTCAAGGGGCTACACCTTC.

The chain joins TRBV6-1 to TRBJ2-4; TRBD2 matches at 8 bases. Germline V gene lookup returns CDR1 MNHNS and CDR2 SASEGT. This CDR3 has 13 residues. Trimming cost V 6 bases and J 6 bases; bases outside gene matches: 4. CDR3 bases: TGTGCCAGCAGCTGGGCGGGGGGAAACATTCAGTACTTC. Translating it yields CASSWAGGNIQYF.

At least ten counts were recorded for this clonotype. This chain joins TRBV29-1 and TRBJ2-2; TRBD2 matches 15 bases. J was trimmed by 7 bases and V by 4 bases; bases with no gene match: 7. This CDR3 is built from 16 residues. The germline gives CDR1 SQVTM, CDR2 ANQGSEA. The CDR3 DNA reads TGCAGCGTTGGAGGGACGGGACTAGCGGGAGGCGGGGAGCTGTTTTTT. Translation: CSVGGTGLAGGGELFF.

This clonotype was seen ten or more times. The chain employs TRBV12-3 or TRBV12-4 and TRBJ1-1; possible D gene TRBD1, 5 bases. V was shortened by 7 bases and J by 6 bases, with 21 bases between the two germline ends. The CDR3 has 15 amino acids. The CDR3 nucleotides are TGTGCCAGCATCAACCCGTGGGGGGTAATGGCTGAAGCTTTCTTT. Residues: CASINPWGVMAEAFF.

This clonotype has at least ten counts. V gene TRBV20-1 combines with J gene TRBJ2-7; the D call may be TRBD1 or TRBD2 (6 bases each). The CDR3 consists of 14 residues. The V gene's germline CDR1 is DFQATT and CDR2 SNEGSKA (reference sequence). V lost 1 base to trimming and J lost 3 bases, with 13 bases between them. In nucleotides, the CDR3 is TGCAGTGCTAGAGTGGGGGCTAGCGACTACGAGCAGTACTTC. This translates into CSARVGASDYEQYF.

This clonotype appeared many times. V gene TRBV3-1 combines with J gene TRBJ2-1, with D perhaps TRBD1 or TRBD2 (5 bases each). Germline assignment: CDR1 LGHDT and CDR2 YNNKEL (reference sequence). This CDR3 comprises 13 residues. V was trimmed by 4 bases and J by 7 bases, leaving 11 bases between them. CDR3 sequence reads: CASSLGTMNEQFF. CDR3 nucleotides: TGTGCCAGCAGCCTTGGGACCATGAATGAGCAGTTCTTC.

A word on this clonotype: This may arise from a read error, as a much more abundant clone is one base away. This chain uses TRBV6-1 with TRBJ2-7; D is ambiguous. This CDR3 has 12 amino acids. The germline gives CDR1 MNHNS, CDR2 SASEGT. CDR3 in amino acids: CASRGEVYEQHF. CDR3 DNA: TGTGCCAGCAGGGGTGAGGTCTACGAGCAGCACTTC.

The chain employs TRBV5-1 and TRBJ2-7, with 10 bases aligning to TRBD1. The V segment lost 5 bases and the J segment 5 bases; nucleotides outside the gene matches: 13. CDR3 length: 16 residues. Germline-derived CDR1 and CDR2 are SGHRS and YFSETQ. The CDR3 coding sequence is TGCGCCAGCAGATACCAGACGGGACAGGGGTCCCACGAGCAGTACTTC. This encodes CASRYQTGQGSHEQYF.

In this sample, this clonotype turned up many times. V is TRBV12-3 or TRBV12-4 and J is TRBJ1-6; the D is unclear. The V gene lost 6 bases and the J gene lost 9 bases, with 9 bases spanning the gap. This CDR3 is 12 amino acids long. This CDR3 is CASRTGRSPLHF. DNA of the CDR3: TGTGCCAGCAGAACCGGACGTTCACCCCTCCACTTT.

For this clonotype: This may be a read error: a much more frequent sequence differs by one nucleotide. The chain carries TRBV3-1 and TRBJ2-1, with 9 bases that match TRBD1. The CDR3 contains 14 residues. CDR1 and CDR2 from the germline V gene are LGHDT and YNNKEL (reference sequence). The junction had 9 bases not matched to a gene; V was cut back by 0 bases and J by 15 bases. DNA for the CDR3: TGTGCCAGCAGCCAAGATTCCCACGGACAGGGGCCGTTCTTC. It is translated as CASSQDSHGQGPFF.

This clonotype appeared many times. The V and J genes are TRBV5-1 and TRBJ2-5; either TRBD1 or TRBD2 may supply D (6 bases each). V was cut by 6 bases and J by 2 bases, with 20 bases left in between. The germline CDR1 and CDR2 sequences are SGHRS and YFSETQ. The CDR3 is 16 residues long. The CDR3 protein is CASTSSGARVQETQYF. The CDR3 DNA reads TGCGCCAGCACATCCTCGGGGGCGCGGGTACAAGAGACCCAGTACTTC.

The gene calls are TRBV6-1 and TRBJ2-7; 8 bases are shared with TRBD2. From germline, CDR1 is MNHNS and CDR2 SASEGT. This CDR3 is built from 15 residues. Trimming cost V 2 bases and J 4 bases; bases outside gene matches: 7. The CDR3 nucleotides read TGTGCCAGCAGTGAAATGGGGACTAGGACGTACGAGCAGTACTTC. It is translated as CASSEMGTRTYEQYF.

Many counts were recorded for this clonotype. This rearrangement joins TRBV2 to TRBJ2-5; 12 bases match TRBD2. The germline CDR1 and CDR2 sequences are SNHLY and FYNNEI. V gave up 3 bases and J gave up 2 bases; unmatched junction bases: 7. CDR3 length: 17 residues. The CDR3 sequence: CASSDGGLAGHQETQYF. DNA for the CDR3: TGTGCCAGCAGTGATGGGGGACTAGCGGGCCATCAAGAGACCCAGTACTTC.

This clonotype was observed a handful of times. The chain is built from TRBV10-3 and TRBJ1-4; tentatively, D is TRBD1 (6 bases). The CDR3 extends over 19 amino acids. The germline gives CDR1 ENHRY, CDR2 SYGVKD. The V end lost 3 bases, the J end lost 7 bases, and 27 bases lay between the germline ends. The CDR3, as DNA: TGTGCCATCAGTGAATCCCCCCGGGAAAAGGGGGGGTGGCCTGAAAAACTGTTTTTT. Translated, it gives CAISESPREKGGWPEKLFF.

This clonotype was recorded many times. The chain is built from TRBV27 and TRBJ1-2, with D possibly TRBD1 on 5 matching bases. Germline CDR1 reads MNHEY; CDR2 reads SMNVEV (reference sequence). V was trimmed by 4 bases and J by 4 bases, leaving 19 bases between them. CDR3 size: 16 residues. CDR3 sequence: CASSSHTITGGYGYTF. The CDR3 coding sequence is TGTGCCAGCAGTTCCCATACTATAACCGGGGGCTATGGCTACACCTTC.

This clonotype was detected ten times or more. The junction shows a germline mismatch at one end, possibly a read error. This chain connects TRBV12-5 to TRBJ1-2; D perhaps matches TRBD1 (6 bases). The CDR3 has 15 amino acids. Per the germline V gene, CDR1 is LGHNT and CDR2 is FRNRAP. The CDR3 DNA reads as TGTGCTAGCGGTTTATCCCACAGGGAGAGCTATGGCTACACCTTC. Translating gives CASGLSHRESYGYTF.

This clonotype showed up many times. The CDR3 region is CASSLSGRARETQYF. CDR3 DNA sequence: TGTGCCAGCAGCTTAAGCGGGAGGGCCCGAGAGACCCAGTACTTC. The chain couples TRBV7-2 to TRBJ2-5, with TRBD2 matching over 10 bases. Looked up from germline, CDR1 is SGHTA and CDR2 is FQGNSA. V gave up 2 bases and J gave up 4 bases; unmatched junction bases: 4. This CDR3 region has 15 residues.